A selection of T cell receptor beta chains follows, all from one sample in a study of blood T cell repertoires in COVID-19. Sequenced by immunoSEQ multiplex PCR; TCRdb stores in-frame clones only, minus some. Of 150,000 to 160,000 clones listed, roughly nine tenths were seen once; the top ten hold less than 0.6%. Sequenced sample: peripheral blood. The receptor set was obtained from a man aged 50 or older with acute or convalescent COVID-19. CDR3s include the opening cysteine and the closing phenylalanine or tryptophan. Fields, in order: J gene, clone size, D gene, V gene, CDR3 DNA, CDR3 protein. D genes are given only for firm matches. Size is stated for part of the rows, as once, few or many counts, or as a class when the clone is expanded.

TRBJ1-1 NA NA TRBV7-9 TGTGCCAGCAGCTTAGCAGGAACCGGGGGCACTGAAGCTTTCTTT CASSLAGTGGTEAFF
TRBJ1-4 NA NA TRBV7-9 TGTGCCAGCAGCTTAGCGCTAGCCGCTTCTGGTGAAAAACTGTTTTTT CASSLALAASGEKLFF
TRBJ2-1 NA TRBD1 TRBV5-4 TGTGCCAGCAGCTCAGCCGGGACAGGGTACAATGAGCAGTTCTTC CASSSAGTGYNEQFF
TRBJ2-3 NA TRBD1 TRBV3-1/TRBV3-2 TGTGCCAGCAGCCCGGGACAGGGTCGGTCAGATACGCAGTATTTT CASSPGQGRSDTQYF
TRBJ1-4 NA TRBD1 TRBV4-1 TGCGCCAGCAGCCCGGGACAGGGGGAAAAACTGTTTTTT CASSPGQGEKLFF
TRBJ1-2 NA NA TRBV28 TGTGCGGTCAGGGGTAGGGGAAGCTATGGCTACACCTTC CAVRGRGSYGYTF
TRBJ1-2 NA TRBD1 TRBV19 TGTGCCAGTAGTATAGAGGGACAGCTCTATGGCTACACCTTC CASSIEGQLYGYTF
TRBJ2-2 NA NA TRBV18 TGTGCCAGCTCACTTAGTAGGAACACCGGGGAGCTGTTTTTT CASSLSRNTGELFF
TRBJ1-6 NA NA TRBV7-9 TGTGCCAGCAGCTTTCGGACGGGGGGGGATTCACCCCTCCACTTT CASSFRTGGDSPLHF
TRBJ1-4 NA NA TRBV4-1 TGCGCCAGCAGCCAAGTCGCGGGTTTAAATGAAAAACTGTTTTTT CASSQVAGLNEKLFF
TRBJ1-3 many NA TRBV9 TGTGCCAGCAGCACTGCCGGGGTGTCGGGAAACACCATATATTTT CASSTAGVSGNTIYF
TRBJ1-5 NA NA TRBV19 TGTGCCAGTAGTTCTGGACAAATTAACCTGCAGCCCCAGCATTTT CASSSGQINLQPQHF
TRBJ1-3 NA NA TRBV9 TGTGCCAGCAGCGTAGCCCAAGAGAACCTTCACTCTGGAAACACCATATATTTT CASSVAQENLHSGNTIYF
TRBJ1-5 NA NA TRBV6-5 TGTGCCAGCAGGAAGGGGTTAAGACTGGATCAGCCCCAGCATTTT CASRKGLRLDQPQHF
TRBJ2-5 NA NA TRBV11-2 TGTGCCAGCAGCTTAGATCGGAGGGGGCCGGGGGAGACCCAGTACTTC CASSLDRRGPGETQYF
TRBJ2-3 NA NA TRBV15 TGTGCCACCAGCAGAGTGGAACGGGTAGGCACAGATACGCAGTATTTT CATSRVERVGTDTQYF
TRBJ1-2 NA NA TRBV4-1 TGCGCCAGCAGCCAAGACGGACTTCCCCATGGCTACACCTTC CASSQDGLPHGYTF
TRBJ2-1 NA NA TRBV7-9 TGTGCCAGCAGCAATACGACTCGCCGGGGTGAGCAGTTCTTC CASSNTTRRGEQFF
TRBJ1-3 NA NA TRBV7-3 TGTGCCAGCAGCTCCCACGGGGGTGGTAGCGCGAACCCCTCTGGAAACACCATATATTTT CASSSHGGGSANPSGNTIYF
TRBJ2-2 NA NA TRBV15 TGTGCCACCAGTCGGAGGGGGAACACCGGGGAGCTGTTTTTT CATSRRGNTGELFF
TRBJ2-5 NA NA TRBV4-2 TGTGCCAGCAGCCAAGCCCGAGCTGACCAAGAGACCCAGTACTTC CASSQARADQETQYF
TRBJ1-5 NA NA TRBV4-3 TGCGCCAGCAGCCAAGATCGCAGGGCTCAGAATCAGCCCCAGCATTTT CASSQDRRAQNQPQHF
TRBJ1-5 NA NA TRBV7-2 TGTGCCAGCAGCCGGCGGGCGAATCAGCCCCAGCATTTT CASSRRANQPQHF
TRBJ2-1 NA TRBD2 TRBV28 TGTGCCAGCAGTTTAGGCTCTAGCGGGAGTCGTGAGCAGTTCTTC CASSLGSSGSREQFF
TRBJ2-2 NA TRBD1 TRBV5-6 TGTGCCAGCAGCCTCTGGGACAGGGACACCGGGGAGCTGTTTTTT CASSLWDRDTGELFF
TRBJ2-1 NA TRBD2 TRBV11-3 TGTGCCAGCAGCTTAGATGGAACTAGCGTGCTTAGCTCCTACAATGAGCAGTTCTTC CASSLDGTSVLSSYNEQFF
TRBJ1-1 NA NA TRBV6-5 TGTGCCAGCAGTTGGGGCGGTGCGGACACTGAAGCTTTCTTT CASSWGGADTEAFF
TRBJ1-2 NA TRBD1 TRBV6-5 TGTGCCAGCAGTTACTCCGGGACAGGGCTCTATGGCTACACCTTC CASSYSGTGLYGYTF
TRBJ1-6 NA TRBD1 TRBV6-1 TGTGCCAGCAGTGCTCTCGGCCTGGACGGGACAGGTAATTCACCCCTCCACTTT CASSALGLDGTGNSPLHF
TRBJ1-6 NA NA TRBV6-5 TGTGCCAGCAGACCAGCAGGGTACAATTCACCCCTCCACTTT CASRPAGYNSPLHF
TRBJ1-3 NA NA TRBV6-2/TRBV6-3 TGTGCCAGCAGTTATTTGAGCTCTGGAAACACCATATATTTT CASSYLSSGNTIYF
TRBJ1-5 NA TRBD1 TRBV28 TGTGCCAGCGGGTTCGACAGGGGGGGGAATCAGCCCCAGCATTTT CASGFDRGGNQPQHF
TRBJ1-3 NA TRBD1 TRBV2 TGTGCCAGCATGCTACAGGGGACGGGCGGAAACACCATATATTTT CASMLQGTGGNTIYF
TRBJ2-3 NA TRBD2 TRBV28 TGTGCCAGCAGCCCACGAGCGGGGGGGCCGTTTGATACGCAGTATTTT CASSPRAGGPFDTQYF
TRBJ2-2 NA NA TRBV4-1 TGCGCCAGCAGCCAAGATAGAGACTACCACACCGGGGAGCTGTTTTTT CASSQDRDYHTGELFF
TRBJ1-2 NA TRBD1 TRBV7-2 TGTGCCAGCAGCGGCCGGGACAGGGGCTACTATGGCTACACCTTC CASSGRDRGYYGYTF
TRBJ1-1 NA NA TRBV28 TGTGCCAGCAGTTTCCCAAGACAGCGGAACACTGAAGCTTTCTTT CASSFPRQRNTEAFF
TRBJ1-3 NA NA TRBV28 TGTGCCAGCAGTTCCATCTCCCACGCGACAGAGACAACTGGAAACACCATATATTTT CASSSISHATETTGNTIYF
TRBJ2-1 NA NA TRBV6-5 TGTGCCAGCAGCGCCACAGGAGCCAATGAGCAGTTCTTC CASSATGANEQFF
TRBJ2-1 NA TRBD2 TRBV3-1/TRBV3-2 TGTGCCAGCAGCCTTAGACTAGCGGGGTACAATGAGCAGTTCTTC CASSLRLAGYNEQFF
TRBJ2-2 NA TRBD2 TRBV24-1 TGTGCCACCAGCACCCCCGGGACTAGCAGTACCGGGGAGCTGTTTTTT CATSTPGTSSTGELFF
TRBJ2-2 NA TRBD2 TRBV11-2 TGTGCCAGCAGTCGCCAAGGGAGCGGGAGCGCCGGGGAGCTGTTTTTT CASSRQGSGSAGELFF
TRBJ2-7 NA NA TRBV7-9 TGTGCCAGCAGCCCACCGACAGGTTACGAGCAGTACTTC CASSPPTGYEQYF
TRBJ1-6 NA TRBD1 TRBV28 TGTGCCAGCAGTTTCCAGGACAGGGGCAGTTCACCCCTCCACTTT CASSFQDRGSSPLHF
TRBJ2-5 NA NA TRBV19 TGTGCCAGTAGTATTCAACCTTCGGGGGGCGTGGAGACCCAGTACTTC CASSIQPSGGVETQYF
TRBJ1-1 NA TRBD1 TRBV18 TGTGCCAGCTCACCGAGGGACAGCATGAACACTGAAGCTTTCTTT CASSPRDSMNTEAFF
TRBJ2-2 once TRBD1 TRBV15 TGTGCCACCAGCAGAGTTGTTTGGACAGGTGGGACCGGGGAGCTGTTTTTT CATSRVVWTGGTGELFF
TRBJ2-7 NA NA TRBV10-3 TGTGCCATCAGTGAGCTGGGGGGAGAGGTCGAGCAGTACTTC CAISELGGEVEQYF
TRBJ2-1 NA TRBD1 TRBV4-1 TGCGCCAGCAGCCTCGACGGGACAGGGAAAGGCAATGAGCAGTTCTTC CASSLDGTGKGNEQFF
TRBJ1-1 NA NA TRBV27 TGTGCCAGCAGTTTTTGTTGGGCGCGTCGAACTGAAGCTTTCTTT CASSFCWARRTEAFF
TRBJ2-7 NA NA TRBV4-2 TGTGCCAGCAGCCAAGATAACCATGGCAATTACGAGCAGTACTTC CASSQDNHGNYEQYF
TRBJ1-1 NA NA TRBV3-1/TRBV3-2 TGTGCCAGCAGCCGGAGGCTCGGACAGTCAGGCACTGAAGCTTTCTTT CASSRRLGQSGTEAFF
TRBJ2-1 NA TRBD2 TRBV25-1 TGTGCCAGCAGTGAATTAACAGGGACTAGCGGGAGAGGGAATGAGCAGTTCTTC CASSELTGTSGRGNEQFF
TRBJ2-2 NA NA TRBV3-1/TRBV3-2 TGTGCCAGCAGCCAAGAGCCTTCAGACACCACCGGGGAGCTGTTTTTT CASSQEPSDTTGELFF